This T cell receptor beta chain appears in the sequencing data of a study of technical replicates of blood from a few donors. V lost 0 bases, J lost 0 bases, and 5 bases stayed unmatched. This CDR3 spans 18 amino acids. Germline lookup yields CDR1 SGDLS and CDR2 YYNGEE. TCRdb keeps only in-frame clones here, not all; method: immunoSEQ multiplex PCR. The sample has tens of thousands of clones, over 85% seen once. The chain uses TRBV9 and TRBJ2-2; 10 nucleotides agree with TRBD1. Sample: T cells isolated from PBMCs. This receptor was taken from a human donor in good health. The CDR3 DNA is TGTGCCAGCAGCGTAGCCTCAGGGACAGGGGCGAACACCGGGGAGCTGTTTTTT. This translates into CASSVASGTGANTGELFF.